A selection of T cell receptor beta chains follows, all from one sample in a study of molecular identifiers for immune sequencing clone quantification. TCRdb fed the PCR reads into MiXCR, producing one record per CDR3 protein. The profile covers some 590,000 distinct CDR3 sequences, with about 25% appearing a single time and about 0.84% taken by the ten largest. The specimen sequenced was naive CD8+ T cells from blood, with Jurkat cell RNA spiked in. These receptor sequences come from a human donor in good health. Some libraries in this study had Jurkat cell RNA spiked in. Each CDR3 is given with its conserved first and last residue. The D gene is left open where the match is weak.

v_gene: TRBV7-9; d_gene: TRBD2; CDR3aa: CASSQLAGVFTDTQYF
v_gene: TRBV4-1; d_gene: TRBD2; CDR3aa: CASSQDGLAGADTQYF
v_gene: TRBV19; d_gene: -; CDR3aa: CASSTPLYTGELFF
v_gene: TRBV4-3; d_gene: TRBD1; CDR3aa: CASSQRGTGINEQYF
v_gene: TRBV6-1; d_gene: TRBD1; CDR3aa: CASSEEPRTGIQLNYYEQYF
v_gene: TRBV5-1; d_gene: TRBD1; CDR3aa: CASSLFGQGLNTGELFF
v_gene: TRBV30; d_gene: -; CDR3aa: CAWRAPGELFF
v_gene: TRBV5-6; d_gene: -; CDR3aa: CASSSLVSGHLRGETQYF
v_gene: TRBV9; d_gene: TRBD2; CDR3aa: CASSVSTLARTYEQYF
v_gene: TRBV4-3; d_gene: -; CDR3aa: CASSQIGRDEQYF
v_gene: TRBV13; d_gene: TRBD2; CDR3aa: CASSSGLAASYEQYF
v_gene: TRBV5-6; d_gene: TRBD1; CDR3aa: CASSFGGTGVYGYTF
v_gene: TRBV14; d_gene: -; CDR3aa: CASSRGGGGCTF
v_gene: TRBV6-2/TRBV6-3; d_gene: -; CDR3aa: CASKGREHPYGYTF
v_gene: TRBV27; d_gene: -; CDR3aa: CASSLSPVGTDTQYF
v_gene: TRBV4-3; d_gene: TRBD1; CDR3aa: CASSQDRGQIYEQYF
v_gene: TRBV19; d_gene: -; CDR3aa: CASTIGPGPYEQYF
v_gene: TRBV12-3/TRBV12-4; d_gene: TRBD1; CDR3aa: CAGSLNRGNQPQHF
v_gene: TRBV7-9; d_gene: -; CDR3aa: CASSLGWSGSTDTQYF
v_gene: TRBV6-2/TRBV6-3; d_gene: -; CDR3aa: CASSQLGASGANVLTF
v_gene: TRBV7-6; d_gene: TRBD1; CDR3aa: CASSSLDRGEGETQYF
v_gene: TRBV2; d_gene: TRBD1; CDR3aa: CANNGQGNEQYF
v_gene: TRBV20-1; d_gene: TRBD2; CDR3aa: CSARELAGGQKQETQYF
v_gene: TRBV9; d_gene: TRBD1; CDR3aa: CASSSRGTGANYGYTF
v_gene: TRBV6-2/TRBV6-3; d_gene: -; CDR3aa: CASRPEGSHTEAFF
v_gene: TRBV19; d_gene: -; CDR3aa: CASSIQMGRDNNQPHHF
v_gene: TRBV19; d_gene: -; CDR3aa: CASRRTDSGADVLTF
v_gene: TRBV4-2; d_gene: -; CDR3aa: CASSQGPAGNEQFF
v_gene: TRBV11-2; d_gene: -; CDR3aa: CASSPRGRGGGANNEQFF
v_gene: TRBV6-6; d_gene: TRBD1; CDR3aa: CASSSQGVNQPQHF
v_gene: TRBV7-2; d_gene: -; CDR3aa: CASSSSGYRNQPQHF
v_gene: TRBV28; d_gene: TRBD2; CDR3aa: CASSFKLAGGVDDNEQFF
v_gene: TRBV12-3/TRBV12-4; d_gene: -; CDR3aa: CASSLTLSGHSYEQYF
v_gene: TRBV12-3/TRBV12-4; d_gene: -; CDR3aa: CASSPPGGVLQETQYF
v_gene: TRBV19; d_gene: TRBD2; CDR3aa: CASTLLASQPTPYNEQFF
v_gene: TRBV5-1; d_gene: TRBD1; CDR3aa: CASRSPGTGYTGELFF
v_gene: TRBV20-1; d_gene: TRBD2; CDR3aa: CSARTGTSPYNEQFF
v_gene: TRBV12-3/TRBV12-4; d_gene: -; CDR3aa: CASSLEGSSETQYF
v_gene: TRBV5-6; d_gene: -; CDR3aa: CASSFGTAPGGLFF
v_gene: TRBV12-3/TRBV12-4; d_gene: -; CDR3aa: CASSVGGAEAFF
v_gene: TRBV30; d_gene: -; CDR3aa: CAWSAESEKLFF
v_gene: TRBV7-8; d_gene: TRBD2; CDR3aa: CASIKRTGTSGGARTTDTQYF
v_gene: TRBV6-1; d_gene: TRBD2; CDR3aa: CASTFPGLAVTDTQYF
v_gene: TRBV20-1; d_gene: -; CDR3aa: CSASHFQGISYEQYF
v_gene: TRBV6-5; d_gene: TRBD2; CDR3aa: CASSYYITGGENEQFF
v_gene: TRBV6-5; d_gene: -; CDR3aa: CASSFGFIYEQYF
v_gene: TRBV2; d_gene: TRBD1; CDR3aa: CASVGPGTVTHNEQFF
v_gene: TRBV27; d_gene: -; CDR3aa: CASSIVPSGLTDTQYF